This T cell receptor (beta chain) was observed in a study of STAT5B mutations in CD4+ large granular lymphocyte leukemia. Notes on this clone: What it binds is not known.

Sequencing was performed with immunoSEQ multiplex PCR; in TCRdb, only in-frame clones are kept and a portion is missing. The sample shows 34,000 or so clones, roughly 80% of them seen only once. Overall study results and limits: Patient CD4-sorted repertoires looked more clonal than healthy CD4+ repertoires, even without putative leukemic clones.

V lost 5 bases and J lost 1; bases outside the gene matches: 7. Germline V gives CDR1 SGHAT, CDR2 FQNNGV. CDR3 length: 15 residues. This clonotype was obtained from a human donor in good health. The chain employs TRBV11-2 and TRBJ1-1; 7 bases fit TRBD1. The sequenced sample was CD4+ T cells from blood buffy coats. The CDR3 protein is CASSRLQGPNTEAFF. CDR3 coding DNA: TGTGCCAGCAGCCGCCTACAGGGGCCGAACACTGAAGCTTTCTTT.